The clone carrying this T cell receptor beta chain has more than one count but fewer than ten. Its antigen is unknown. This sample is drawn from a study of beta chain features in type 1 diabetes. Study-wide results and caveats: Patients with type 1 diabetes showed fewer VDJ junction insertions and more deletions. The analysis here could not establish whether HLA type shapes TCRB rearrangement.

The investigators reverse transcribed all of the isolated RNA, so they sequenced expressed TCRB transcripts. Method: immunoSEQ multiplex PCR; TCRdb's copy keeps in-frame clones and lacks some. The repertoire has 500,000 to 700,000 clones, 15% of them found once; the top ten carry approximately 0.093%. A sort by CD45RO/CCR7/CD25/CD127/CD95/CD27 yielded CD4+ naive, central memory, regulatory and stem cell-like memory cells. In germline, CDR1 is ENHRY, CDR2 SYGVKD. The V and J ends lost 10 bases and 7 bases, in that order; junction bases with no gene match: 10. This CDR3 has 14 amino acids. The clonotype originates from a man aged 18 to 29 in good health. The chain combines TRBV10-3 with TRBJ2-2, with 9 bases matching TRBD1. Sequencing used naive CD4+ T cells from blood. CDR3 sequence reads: CATGDRAIGGELFF. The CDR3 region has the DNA TGTGCCACCGGGGACAGGGCTATTGGCGGGGAGCTGTTTTTT.